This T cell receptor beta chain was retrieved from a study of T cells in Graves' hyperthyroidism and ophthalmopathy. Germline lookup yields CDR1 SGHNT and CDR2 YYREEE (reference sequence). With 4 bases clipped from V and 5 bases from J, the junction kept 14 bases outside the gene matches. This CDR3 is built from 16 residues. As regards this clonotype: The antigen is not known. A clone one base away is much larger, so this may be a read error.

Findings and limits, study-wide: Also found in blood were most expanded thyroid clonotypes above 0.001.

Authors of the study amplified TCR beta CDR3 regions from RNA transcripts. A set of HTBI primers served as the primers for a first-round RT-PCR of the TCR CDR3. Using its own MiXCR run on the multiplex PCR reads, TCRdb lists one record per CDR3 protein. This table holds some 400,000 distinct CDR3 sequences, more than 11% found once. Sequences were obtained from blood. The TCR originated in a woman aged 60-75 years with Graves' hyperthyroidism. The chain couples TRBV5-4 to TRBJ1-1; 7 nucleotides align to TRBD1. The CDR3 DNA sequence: TGTGCCAGCAGCCAACCCGGGACAGTGGGGGAGACTGAAGCTTTCTTT. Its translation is CASSQPGTVGETEAFF.